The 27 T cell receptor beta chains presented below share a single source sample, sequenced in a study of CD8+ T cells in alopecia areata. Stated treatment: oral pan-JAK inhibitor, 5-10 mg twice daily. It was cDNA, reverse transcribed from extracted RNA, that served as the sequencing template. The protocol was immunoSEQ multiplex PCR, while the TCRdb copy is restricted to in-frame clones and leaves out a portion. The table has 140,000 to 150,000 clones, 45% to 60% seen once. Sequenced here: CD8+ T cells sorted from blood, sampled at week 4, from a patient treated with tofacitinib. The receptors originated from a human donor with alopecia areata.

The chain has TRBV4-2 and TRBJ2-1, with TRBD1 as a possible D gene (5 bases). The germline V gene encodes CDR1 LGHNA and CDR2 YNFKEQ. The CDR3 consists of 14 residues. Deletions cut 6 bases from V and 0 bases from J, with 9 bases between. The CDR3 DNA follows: TGTGCCAGCAGGGACAAGCACTCCTACAATGAGCAGTTCTTC. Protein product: CASRDKHSYNEQFF.

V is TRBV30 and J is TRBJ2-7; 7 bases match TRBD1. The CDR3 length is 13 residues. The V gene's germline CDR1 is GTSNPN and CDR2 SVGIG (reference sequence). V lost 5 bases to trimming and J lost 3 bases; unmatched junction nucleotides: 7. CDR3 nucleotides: TGTGCCTGGGAGACAGGGTTCCGCTACGAGCAGTACTTC. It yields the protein CAWETGFRYEQYF.

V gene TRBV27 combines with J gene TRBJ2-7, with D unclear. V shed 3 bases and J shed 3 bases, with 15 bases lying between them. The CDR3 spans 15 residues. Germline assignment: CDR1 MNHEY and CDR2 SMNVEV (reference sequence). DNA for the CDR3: TGTGCCAGCAGTTTCTCTTCTGGGCAAGTCTACGAGCAGTACTTC. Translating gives CASSFSSGQVYEQYF.

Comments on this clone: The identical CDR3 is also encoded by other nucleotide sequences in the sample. CDR3 coding DNA: TGTGCCAGCAGTTACTCGTTGGACAGGGGGAACACTGAAGCTTTCTTT. Protein product: CASSYSLDRGNTEAFF. The chain is built from TRBV6-5 and TRBJ1-1, with 9 positions matching TRBD1. CDR3 length: 16 amino acids. CDR1 and CDR2 (germline): MNHEY, SVGAGI. Trimming removed 0 bases from V and 1 base from J; junction bases left unmatched: 3.

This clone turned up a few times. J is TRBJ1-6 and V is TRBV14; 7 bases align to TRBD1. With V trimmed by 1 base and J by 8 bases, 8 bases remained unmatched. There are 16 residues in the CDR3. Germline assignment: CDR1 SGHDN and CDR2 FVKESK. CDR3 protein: CASSQAPTGDHSPLHF. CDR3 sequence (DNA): TGTGCCAGCAGCCAAGCGCCCACAGGGGACCATTCACCCCTCCACTTT.

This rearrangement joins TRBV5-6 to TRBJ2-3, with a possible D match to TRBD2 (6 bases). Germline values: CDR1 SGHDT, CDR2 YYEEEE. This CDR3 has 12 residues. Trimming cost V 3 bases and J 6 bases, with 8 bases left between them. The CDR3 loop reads CASSWGEDTQYF. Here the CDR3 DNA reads TGTGCCAGCAGCTGGGGGGAGGATACGCAGTATTTT.

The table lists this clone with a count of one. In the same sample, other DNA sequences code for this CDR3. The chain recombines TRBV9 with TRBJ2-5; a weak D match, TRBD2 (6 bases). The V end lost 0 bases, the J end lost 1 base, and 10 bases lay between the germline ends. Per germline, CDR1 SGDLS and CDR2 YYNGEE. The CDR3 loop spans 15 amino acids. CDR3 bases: TGTGCCAGCAGCGTAGCTGGGGGGACCCAAGAGACCCAGTACTTC. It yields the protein CASSVAGGTQETQYF.

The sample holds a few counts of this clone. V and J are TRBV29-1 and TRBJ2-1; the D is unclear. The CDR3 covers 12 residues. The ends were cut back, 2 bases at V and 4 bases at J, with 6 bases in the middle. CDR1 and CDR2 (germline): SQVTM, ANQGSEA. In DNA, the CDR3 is TGCAGCGTTGAACACCAATACAATGAGCAGTTCTTC. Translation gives CSVEHQYNEQFF.

CDR3 coding DNA: TGTGCCAGCCCCACGGGCACCGGGGAGCTGTTTTTT. Amino acid sequence: CASPTGTGELFF. The chain joins TRBV7-9 to TRBJ2-2; D not resolved. Germline assignment: CDR1 SEHNR and CDR2 FQNEAQ (reference sequence). V shed 8 bases and J shed 4 bases, with 8 bases lying between them. The CDR3 sequence is 12 residues long.

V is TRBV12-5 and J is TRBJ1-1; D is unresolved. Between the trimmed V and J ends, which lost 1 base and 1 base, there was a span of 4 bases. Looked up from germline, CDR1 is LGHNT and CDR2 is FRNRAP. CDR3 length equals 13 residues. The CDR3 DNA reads TGTGCTAGTGGTTTGGACGGGAACACTGAAGCTTTCTTT. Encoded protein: CASGLDGNTEAFF.

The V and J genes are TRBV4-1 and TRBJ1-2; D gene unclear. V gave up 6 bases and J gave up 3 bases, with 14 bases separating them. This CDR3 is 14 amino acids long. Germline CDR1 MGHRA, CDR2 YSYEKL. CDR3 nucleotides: TGCGCCAGCAGGGTACAGTACGGCGACTATGGCTACACCTTC. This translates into CASRVQYGDYGYTF.

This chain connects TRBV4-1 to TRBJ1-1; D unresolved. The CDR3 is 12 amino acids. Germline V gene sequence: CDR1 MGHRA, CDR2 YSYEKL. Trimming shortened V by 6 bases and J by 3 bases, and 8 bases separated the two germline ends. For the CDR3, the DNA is TGCGCCAGCAGTCAAACAGACACTGAAGCTTTCTTT. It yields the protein CASSQTDTEAFF.

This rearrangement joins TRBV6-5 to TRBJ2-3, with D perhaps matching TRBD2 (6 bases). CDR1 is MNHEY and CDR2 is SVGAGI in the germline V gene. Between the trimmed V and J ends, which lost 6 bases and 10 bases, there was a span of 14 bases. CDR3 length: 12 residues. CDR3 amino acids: CASSPRGMAQYF. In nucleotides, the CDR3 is TGTGCCAGCAGCCCCCGCGGGATGGCGCAGTATTTT.

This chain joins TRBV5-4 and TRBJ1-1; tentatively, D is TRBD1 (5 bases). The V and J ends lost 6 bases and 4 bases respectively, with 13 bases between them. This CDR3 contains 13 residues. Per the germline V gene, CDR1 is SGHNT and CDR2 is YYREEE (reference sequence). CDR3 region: CASTDRGTTEAFF. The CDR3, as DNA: TGTGCCAGCACCGACCGGGGGACCACTGAAGCTTTCTTT.

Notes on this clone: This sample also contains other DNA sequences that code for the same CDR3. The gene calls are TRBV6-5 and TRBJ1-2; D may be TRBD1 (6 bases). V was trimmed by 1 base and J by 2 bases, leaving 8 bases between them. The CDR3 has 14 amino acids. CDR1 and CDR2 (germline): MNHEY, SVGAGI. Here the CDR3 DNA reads TGTGCCAGCAGTTACTTGGACAGCAACTATGGCTACACCTTC. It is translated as CASSYLDSNYGYTF.

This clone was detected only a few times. CDR3: CASSLQGGNNSPLHF. CDR3 coding DNA: TGTGCCAGCAGTTTACAGGGGGGAAATAATTCACCCCTCCACTTT. This sequence joins TRBV27 and TRBJ1-6; TRBD1 aligns across 7 bases. Trimming removed 2 bases from V and 5 bases from J; junction bases left unmatched: 3. This CDR3 is built from 15 residues. Germline lookup yields CDR1 MNHEY and CDR2 SMNVEV (reference sequence).

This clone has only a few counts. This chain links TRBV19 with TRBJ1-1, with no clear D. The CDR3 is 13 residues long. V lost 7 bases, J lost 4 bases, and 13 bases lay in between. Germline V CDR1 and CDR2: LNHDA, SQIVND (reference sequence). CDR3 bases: TGTGCCAGTATTAACCCCTTTGGCACTGAAGCTTTCTTT. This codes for CASINPFGTEAFF.

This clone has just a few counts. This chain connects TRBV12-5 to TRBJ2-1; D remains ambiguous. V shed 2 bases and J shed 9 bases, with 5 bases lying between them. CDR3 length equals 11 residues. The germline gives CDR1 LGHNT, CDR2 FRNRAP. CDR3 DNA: TGTGCTAGTGGTTTGAAGGGTGAGCAGTTCTTC. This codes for CASGLKGEQFF.

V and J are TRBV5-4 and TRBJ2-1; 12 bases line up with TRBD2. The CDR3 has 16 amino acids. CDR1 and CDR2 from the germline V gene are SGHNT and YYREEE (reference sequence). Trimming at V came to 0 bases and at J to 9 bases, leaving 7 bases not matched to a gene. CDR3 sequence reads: CASSLGGLAGWGEQFF. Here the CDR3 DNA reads TGTGCCAGCAGCTTGGGAGGACTAGCGGGGTGGGGTGAGCAGTTCTTC.

CDR3 sequence reads: CASSLGSPLHF. DNA for the CDR3: TGTGCCAGCAGCTTAGGGTCACCCCTCCACTTT. V usage is TRBV13 and J usage is TRBJ1-6, with unresolved D. The V gene's germline CDR1 is PRHDT and CDR2 FYEKMQ (reference sequence). The CDR3 consists of 11 residues. The V and J ends lost 0 bases and 10 bases respectively, with 1 base between them. The variable domain in full, with the rest retrieved from reference TRBV13 and TRBJ1-6, is AAGVIQSPRHLIKEKRETATLKCYPIPRHDTVYWYQQGPGQDPQFLISFYEKMQSDKGSIPDRFSAQQFSDYHSELNMSSLELGDSALYFCASSLGSPLHFGNGTRLTVT.

CDR3 coding DNA: TGTGCCAGCAGCGCCGAAAACCCGACAGCGAGCTCCTACAATGAGCAGTTCTTC. Protein product: CASSAENPTASSYNEQFF. V gene TRBV9 combines with J gene TRBJ2-1; D may be TRBD1 (5 bases). Trimming shortened V by 3 bases and J by 0 bases, and 19 bases separated the two germline ends. Germline V CDR1 and CDR2: SGDLS, YYNGEE. This CDR3 has 18 residues. Combining the CDR3 with reference TRBV9 and TRBJ2-1 gives the whole variable domain DSGVTQTPKHLITATGQRVTLRCSPRSGDLSVYWYQQSLDQGLQFLIQYYNGEERAKGNILERFSAQQFPDLHSELNLSSLELGDSALYFCASSAENPTASSYNEQFFGPGTRLTVL.

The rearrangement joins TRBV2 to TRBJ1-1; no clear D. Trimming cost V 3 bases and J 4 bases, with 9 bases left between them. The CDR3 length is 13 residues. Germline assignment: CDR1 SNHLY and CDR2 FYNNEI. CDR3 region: CASSEARGTEAFF. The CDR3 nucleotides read TGTGCCAGCAGTGAGGCAAGAGGCACTGAAGCTTTCTTT.

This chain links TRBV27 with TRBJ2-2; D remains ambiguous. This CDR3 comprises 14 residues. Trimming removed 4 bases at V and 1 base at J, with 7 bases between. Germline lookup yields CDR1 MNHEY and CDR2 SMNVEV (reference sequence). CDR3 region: CASSSFGNTGELFF. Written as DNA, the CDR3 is TGTGCCAGCAGTTCATTCGGGAACACCGGGGAGCTGTTTTTT.

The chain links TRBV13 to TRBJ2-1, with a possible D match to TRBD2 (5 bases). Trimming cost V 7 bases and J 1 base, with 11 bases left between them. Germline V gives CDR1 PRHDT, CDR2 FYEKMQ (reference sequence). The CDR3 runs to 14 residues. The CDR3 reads CASMDSKSYNEQFF. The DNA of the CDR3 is TGTGCCAGCATGGACTCGAAGTCCTACAATGAGCAGTTCTTC.

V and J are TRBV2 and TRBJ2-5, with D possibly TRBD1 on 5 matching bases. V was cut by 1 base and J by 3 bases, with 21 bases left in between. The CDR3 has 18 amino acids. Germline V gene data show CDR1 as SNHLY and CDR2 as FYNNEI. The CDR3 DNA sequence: TGTGCCAGCAGTGAAGTCAGAATTGGGGCAGCTAGAAAAGAGACCCAGTACTTC. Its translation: CASSEVRIGAARKETQYF.

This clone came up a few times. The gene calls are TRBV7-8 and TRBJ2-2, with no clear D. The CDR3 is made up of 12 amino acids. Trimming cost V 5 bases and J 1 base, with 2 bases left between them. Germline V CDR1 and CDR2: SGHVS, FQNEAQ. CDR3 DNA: TGTGCCAGCAGCCGGAACACCGGGGAGCTGTTTTTT. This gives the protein CASSRNTGELFF.

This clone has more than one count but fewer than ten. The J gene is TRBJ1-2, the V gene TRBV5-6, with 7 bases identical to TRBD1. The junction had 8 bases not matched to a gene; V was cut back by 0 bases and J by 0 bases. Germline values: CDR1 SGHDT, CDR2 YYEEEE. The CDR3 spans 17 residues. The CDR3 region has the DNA TGTGCCAGCAGCTTGGCCTCGGGACAGAGTCCTAACTATGGCTACACCTTC. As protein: CASSLASGQSPNYGYTF.